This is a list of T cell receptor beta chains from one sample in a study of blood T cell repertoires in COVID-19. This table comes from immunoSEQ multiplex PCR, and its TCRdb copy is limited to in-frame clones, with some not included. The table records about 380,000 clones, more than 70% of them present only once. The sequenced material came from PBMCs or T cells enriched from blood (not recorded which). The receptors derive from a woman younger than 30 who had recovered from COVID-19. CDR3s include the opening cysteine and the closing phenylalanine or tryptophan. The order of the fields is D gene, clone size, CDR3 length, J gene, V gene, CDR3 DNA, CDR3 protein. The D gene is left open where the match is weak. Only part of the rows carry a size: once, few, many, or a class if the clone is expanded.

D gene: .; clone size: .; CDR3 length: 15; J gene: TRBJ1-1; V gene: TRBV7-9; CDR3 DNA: TGTGCCAGCAGCTTAAGTCAGGGGATGAACACTGAAGCTTTCTTT; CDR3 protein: CASSLSQGMNTEAFF
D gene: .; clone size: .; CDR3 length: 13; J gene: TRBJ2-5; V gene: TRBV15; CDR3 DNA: TGTGCCACCAGCAGAGAAGTTAGCGAGACCCAGTACTTC; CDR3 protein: CATSREVSETQYF
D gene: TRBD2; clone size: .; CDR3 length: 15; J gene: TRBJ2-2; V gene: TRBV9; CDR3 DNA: TGTGCCAGCAGCGTAGCGGGGGGGAACACCGGGGAGCTGTTTTTT; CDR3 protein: CASSVAGGNTGELFF
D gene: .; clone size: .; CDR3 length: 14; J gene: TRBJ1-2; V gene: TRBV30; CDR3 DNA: TGTGCCTGGAGTGCTTCTAGGCTTAACTATGGCTACACCTTC; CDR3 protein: CAWSASRLNYGYTF
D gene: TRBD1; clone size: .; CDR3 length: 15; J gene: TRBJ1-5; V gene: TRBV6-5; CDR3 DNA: TGTGCCAGCAGTACCCCGGACAGGAGCAATCAGCCCCAGCATTTT; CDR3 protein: CASSTPDRSNQPQHF
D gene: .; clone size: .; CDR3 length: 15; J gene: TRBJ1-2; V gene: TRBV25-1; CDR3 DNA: TGTGCCAGCAGTGAAACTAAAACAGGGCGAGATGGCTACACCTTC; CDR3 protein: CASSETKTGRDGYTF
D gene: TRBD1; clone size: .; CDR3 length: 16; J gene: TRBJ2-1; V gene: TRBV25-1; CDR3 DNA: TGTGCCAGCAGTGACCTCGGACAGGATAACTACAATGAGCAGTTCTTC; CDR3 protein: CASSDLGQDNYNEQFF
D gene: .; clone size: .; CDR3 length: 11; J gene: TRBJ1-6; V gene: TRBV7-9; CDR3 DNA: TGTGCCAGCAGGAGTAATTCACCCCTCCACTTT; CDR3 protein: CASRSNSPLHF
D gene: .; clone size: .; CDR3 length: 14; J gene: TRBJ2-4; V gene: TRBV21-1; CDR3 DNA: TGTGCCAGCAGCAAAGTCTGGGAGGAAAACATTCAGTACTTC; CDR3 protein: CASSKVWEENIQYF
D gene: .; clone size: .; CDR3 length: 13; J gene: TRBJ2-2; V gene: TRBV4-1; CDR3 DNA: TGCGCCAGCAGCCCCTCGAGCACCGGGGAGCTGTTTTTT; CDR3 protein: CASSPSSTGELFF
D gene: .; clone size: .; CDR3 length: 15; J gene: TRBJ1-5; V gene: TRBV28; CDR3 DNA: TGTGCCAGCATTTCCGACAGAGCTAGCAATCAGCCCCAGCATTTT; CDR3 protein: CASISDRASNQPQHF
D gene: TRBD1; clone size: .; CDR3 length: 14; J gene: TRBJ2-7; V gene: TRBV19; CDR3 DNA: TGTGCCAGTGCGAACCGGGACAGCCCCTGGGAGCAGTACTTC; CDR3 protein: CASANRDSPWEQYF
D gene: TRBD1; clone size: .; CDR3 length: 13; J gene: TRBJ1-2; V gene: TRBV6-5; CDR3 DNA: TGTGCCAGCAGTTACTGGACAGGGGGTGGCTACACCTTC; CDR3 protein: CASSYWTGGGYTF
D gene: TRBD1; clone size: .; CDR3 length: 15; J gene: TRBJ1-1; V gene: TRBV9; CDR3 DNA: TGTGCCAGCAGCCAGACAGGGATTTCGAACACTGAAGCTTTCTTT; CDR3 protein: CASSQTGISNTEAFF
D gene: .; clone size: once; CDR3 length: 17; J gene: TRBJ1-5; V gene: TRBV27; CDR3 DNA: TGTGCCAGCAGTTTCCGGCCAGGGACGGACTACAATCAGCCCCAGCATTTT; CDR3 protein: CASSFRPGTDYNQPQHF
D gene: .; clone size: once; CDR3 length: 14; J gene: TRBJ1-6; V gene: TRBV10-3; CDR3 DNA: TGTGCCATCAGCTCCCCACTCCCTAATTCACCCCTCCACTTT; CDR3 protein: CAISSPLPNSPLHF
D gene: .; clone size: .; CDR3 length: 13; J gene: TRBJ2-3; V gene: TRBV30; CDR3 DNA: TGTGCCTGGCGGGCGGGGGCTCCAGATACGCAGTATTTT; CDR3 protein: CAWRAGAPDTQYF
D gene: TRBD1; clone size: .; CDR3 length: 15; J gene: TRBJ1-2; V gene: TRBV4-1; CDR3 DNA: TGCGCCAGCAGCCAAGGGGGGACAGGGATGAATGGCTACACCTTC; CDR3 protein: CASSQGGTGMNGYTF
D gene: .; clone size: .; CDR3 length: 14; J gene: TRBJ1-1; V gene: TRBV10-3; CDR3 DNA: TGTGCCATCAGTGAGTCCGGACACATCACTGAAGCTTTCTTT; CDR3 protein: CAISESGHITEAFF
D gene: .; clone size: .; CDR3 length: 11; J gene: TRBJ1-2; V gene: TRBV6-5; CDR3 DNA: TGTGCCAGCAGCAACAGGATGGGCTACACCTTC; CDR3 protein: CASSNRMGYTF
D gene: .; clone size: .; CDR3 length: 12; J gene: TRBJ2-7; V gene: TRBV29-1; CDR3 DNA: TGCAGCGTTGACGCGGGTACCTACGAGCAGTACTTC; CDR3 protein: CSVDAGTYEQYF
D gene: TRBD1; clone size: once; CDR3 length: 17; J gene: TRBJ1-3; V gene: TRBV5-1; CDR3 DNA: TGCGCCAGCAGCCCGAGGGGGCGAGACCTCTCTGGAAACACCATATATTTT; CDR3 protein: CASSPRGRDLSGNTIYF
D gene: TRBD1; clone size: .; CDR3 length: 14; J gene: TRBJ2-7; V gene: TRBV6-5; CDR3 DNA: TGTGCCAGCAGAGCGGGACAGGGAAGCTACGAGCAGTACTTC; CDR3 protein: CASRAGQGSYEQYF
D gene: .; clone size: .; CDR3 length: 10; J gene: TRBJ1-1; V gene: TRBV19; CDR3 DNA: TGTGCGTCGGGGTCTGTCGAAGCTTTCTTT; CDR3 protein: CASGSVEAFF
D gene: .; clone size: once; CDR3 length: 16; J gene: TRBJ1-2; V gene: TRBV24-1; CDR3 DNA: TGTGCCACCAGTGATTTATGTCAGCGGGCGAACTATGGCTACACCTTC; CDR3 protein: CATSDLCQRANYGYTF
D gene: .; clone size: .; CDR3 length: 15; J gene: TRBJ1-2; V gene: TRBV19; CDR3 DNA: TGTGCCAGTACCCACAACAGCATTCTAAACTATGGCTACACCTTC; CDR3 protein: CASTHNSILNYGYTF
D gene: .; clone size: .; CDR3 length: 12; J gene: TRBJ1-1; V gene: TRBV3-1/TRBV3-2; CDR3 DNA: TGTGCCAGCAGCCATTCATCCACTGAAGCTTTCTTT; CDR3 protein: CASSHSSTEAFF
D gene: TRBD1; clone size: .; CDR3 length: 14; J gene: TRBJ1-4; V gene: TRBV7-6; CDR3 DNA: TGTGCCAGCAGCTTATCAGGGGGCAGTGAAAAACTGTTTTTT; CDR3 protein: CASSLSGGSEKLFF
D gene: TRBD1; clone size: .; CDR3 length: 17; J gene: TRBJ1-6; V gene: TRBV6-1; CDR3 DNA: TGTGCCAGCAGTGAAGCTCCAACAGGGGTTACTAATTCACCCCTCCACTTT; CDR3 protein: CASSEAPTGVTNSPLHF
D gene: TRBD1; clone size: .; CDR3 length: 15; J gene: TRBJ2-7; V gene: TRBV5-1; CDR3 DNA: TGCGCCAGCAGCCCTACAGGGGGGCGCGCGTACGAGCAGTACTTC; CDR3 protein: CASSPTGGRAYEQYF
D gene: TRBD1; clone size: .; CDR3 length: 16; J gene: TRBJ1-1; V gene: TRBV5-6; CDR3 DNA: TGTGCCAGCAGCTTGGCAGGGGCAGGGGGCGCAACTGAAGCTTTCTTT; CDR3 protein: CASSLAGAGGATEAFF
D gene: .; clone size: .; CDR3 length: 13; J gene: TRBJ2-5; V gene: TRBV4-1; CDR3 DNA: TGCGCCAGCAGCCGCGTCAGGGAAGAGACCCAGTACTTC; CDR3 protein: CASSRVREETQYF
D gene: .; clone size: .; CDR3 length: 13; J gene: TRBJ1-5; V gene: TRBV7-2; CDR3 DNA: TGTGCCAGCAGCTTAATTATGGGGAGCCCCCAGCATTTT; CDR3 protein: CASSLIMGSPQHF
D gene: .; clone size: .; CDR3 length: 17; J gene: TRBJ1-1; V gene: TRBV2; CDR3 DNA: TGTGCCAGCAGTGATTTATCCTTGCTTGGTCAGGGCACTGAAGCTTTCTTT; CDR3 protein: CASSDLSLLGQGTEAFF
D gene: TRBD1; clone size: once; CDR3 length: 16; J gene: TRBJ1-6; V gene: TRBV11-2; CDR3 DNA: TGTGCCAGCAGCTTGGACAGGCCGGCGGGCAATTCACCCCTCCACTTT; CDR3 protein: CASSLDRPAGNSPLHF
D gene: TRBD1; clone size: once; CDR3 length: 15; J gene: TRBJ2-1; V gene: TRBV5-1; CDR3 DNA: TGCGCCAGCAGCCCACGGGACAGCTCCTACAATGAGCAGTTCTTC; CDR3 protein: CASSPRDSSYNEQFF
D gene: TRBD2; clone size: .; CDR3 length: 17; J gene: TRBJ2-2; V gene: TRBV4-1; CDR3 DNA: TGCGCCAGCAGCCAAGTCCTAGCGGGGGGGCCCACCGGGGAGCTGTTTTTT; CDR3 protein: CASSQVLAGGPTGELFF
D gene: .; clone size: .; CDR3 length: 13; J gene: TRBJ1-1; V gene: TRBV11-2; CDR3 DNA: TGTGCCAGCAGCTTAGTGGGCGGGACTGAAGCTTTCTTT; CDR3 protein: CASSLVGGTEAFF
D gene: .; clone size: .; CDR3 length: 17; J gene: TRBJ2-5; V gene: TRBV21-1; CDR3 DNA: TGTGCCAGCAGCAATTTAGACGGGGGGGTGTACCAAGAGACCCAGTACTTC; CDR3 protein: CASSNLDGGVYQETQYF
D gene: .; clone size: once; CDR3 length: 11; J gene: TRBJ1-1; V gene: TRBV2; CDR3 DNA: TGTGCCAGCACCACACTCAGGGAAGCTTTCTTT; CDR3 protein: CASTTLREAFF